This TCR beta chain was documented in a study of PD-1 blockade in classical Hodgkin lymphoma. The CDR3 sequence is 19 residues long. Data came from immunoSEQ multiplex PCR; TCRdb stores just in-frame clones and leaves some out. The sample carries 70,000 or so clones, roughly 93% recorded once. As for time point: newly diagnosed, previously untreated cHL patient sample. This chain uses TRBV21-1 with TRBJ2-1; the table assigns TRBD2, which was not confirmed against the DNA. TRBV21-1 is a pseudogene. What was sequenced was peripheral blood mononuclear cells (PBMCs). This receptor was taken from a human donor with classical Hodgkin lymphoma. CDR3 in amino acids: CASSKVRAAGGQSLNEQFF. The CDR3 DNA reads TGTGCCAGCAGCAAAGTTAGGGCAGCGGGAGGGCAAAGTCTGAATGAGCAGTTCTTC.